The TCR beta chain under discussion was sequenced for a study of blood T cell repertoires in COVID-19. Study information: There were acute and convalescent COVID-19 samples, and they came from the United States, Italy and Spain. Sources were T cells, B-cell-depleted T cells, or PBMCs; the material itself was cDNA or gDNA.

Methods used by the authors: Estimation of nucleated cell counts relied on the amplification of reference gene primers. Assay used: immunoSEQ multiplex PCR; TCRdb lists only in-frame clones, some missing. D and trimming were read from the DNA, whereas the V and J calls and clone size are those reported in that table. Of roughly 120,000 clones detected, roughly 90% appear once; the ten largest clones hold 6.5% to 8.5%. V shed 6 bases and J 5 bases; nucleotides not matched to a gene: 13. Looked up from germline, CDR1 is MNHNY and CDR2 is SVGAGI (reference sequence). This CDR3 has 16 residues. The specimen sequenced was peripheral blood. V gene TRBV6-6 combines with J gene TRBJ2-5, with 9 bases matching TRBD1. The sequence was obtained from a human donor in a cohort sampled during active COVID-19. The CDR3 DNA is TGTGCCAGCAGGTTTGGGGGGAACAGGGGGCCCGAGACCCAGTACTTC. Amino acid sequence: CASRFGGNRGPETQYF.